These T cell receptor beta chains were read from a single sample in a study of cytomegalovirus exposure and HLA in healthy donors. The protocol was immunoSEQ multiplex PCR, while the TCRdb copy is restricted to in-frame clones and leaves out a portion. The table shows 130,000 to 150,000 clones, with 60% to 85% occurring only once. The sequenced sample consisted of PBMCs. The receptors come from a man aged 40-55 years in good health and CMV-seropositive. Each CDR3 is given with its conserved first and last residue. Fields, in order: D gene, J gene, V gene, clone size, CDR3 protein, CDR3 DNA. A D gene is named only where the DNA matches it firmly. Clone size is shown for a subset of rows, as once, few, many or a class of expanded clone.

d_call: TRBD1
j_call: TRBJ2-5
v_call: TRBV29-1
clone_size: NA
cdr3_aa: CSVAGQSQGETQYF
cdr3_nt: TGCAGCGTTGCGGGACAGTCTCAGGGAGAGACCCAGTACTTC

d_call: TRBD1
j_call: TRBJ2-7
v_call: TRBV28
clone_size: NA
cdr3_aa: CASSTRQGLTEQYF
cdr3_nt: TGTGCCAGCAGTACCCGACAGGGATTAACCGAGCAGTACTTC

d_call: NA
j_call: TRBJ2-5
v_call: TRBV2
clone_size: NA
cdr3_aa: CASSERQTQETQYF
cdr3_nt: TGTGCCAGCAGTGAGCGACAGACCCAAGAGACCCAGTACTTC

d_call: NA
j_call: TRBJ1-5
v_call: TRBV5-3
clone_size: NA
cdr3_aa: CARSFSRGKEPQHF
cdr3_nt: TGTGCCAGAAGCTTCTCCCGGGGAAAGGAGCCCCAGCATTTT

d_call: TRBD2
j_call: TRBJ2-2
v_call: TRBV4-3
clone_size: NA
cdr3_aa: CASSLAGRGTGELFF
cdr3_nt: TGCGCCAGCAGCCTAGCGGGAAGGGGAACCGGGGAGCTGTTTTTT

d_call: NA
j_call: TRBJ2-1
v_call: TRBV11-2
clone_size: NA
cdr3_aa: CASSLDRGRAPYNEQFF
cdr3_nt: TGTGCCAGCAGCTTAGATAGGGGGAGGGCCCCCTACAATGAGCAGTTCTTC

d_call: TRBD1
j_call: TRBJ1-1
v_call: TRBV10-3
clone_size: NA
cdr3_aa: CASREQGINTEAFF
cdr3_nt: TGTGCCAGTCGCGAACAGGGGATTAACACTGAAGCTTTCTTT

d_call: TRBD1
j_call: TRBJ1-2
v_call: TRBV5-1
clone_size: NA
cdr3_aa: CASSLTGGVDGYTF
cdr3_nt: TGCGCCAGCAGCCTGACAGGGGGCGTCGATGGCTACACCTTC

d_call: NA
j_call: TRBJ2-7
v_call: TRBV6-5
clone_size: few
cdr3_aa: CASSQGGEQYF
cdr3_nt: TGTGCCAGCAGCCAGGGAGGCGAGCAGTACTTC

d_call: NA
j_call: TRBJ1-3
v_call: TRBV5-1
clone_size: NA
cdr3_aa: CASSASFGNTIYF
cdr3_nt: TGCGCCAGTAGTGCTTCTTTTGGAAACACCATATATTTT

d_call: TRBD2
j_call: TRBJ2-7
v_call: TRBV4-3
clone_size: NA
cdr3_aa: CASSPLAASGYEQYF
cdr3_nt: TGCGCCAGCAGCCCTCTAGCGGCCTCGGGCTACGAGCAGTACTTC

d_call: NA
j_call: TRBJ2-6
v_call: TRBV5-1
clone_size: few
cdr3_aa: CASSLGGSGANGLTF
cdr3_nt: TGCGCCAGCAGCTTGGGGGGCTCTGGGGCCAACGGCCTGACTTTC

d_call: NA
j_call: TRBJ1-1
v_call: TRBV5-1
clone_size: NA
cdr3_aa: CASTQERAWGTEAFF
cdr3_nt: TGCGCCAGCACCCAGGAGAGGGCCTGGGGCACTGAAGCTTTCTTT

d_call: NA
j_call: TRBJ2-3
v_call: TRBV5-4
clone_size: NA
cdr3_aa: CASSSRLLTDTQYF
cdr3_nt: TGTGCCAGCAGCTCCCGACTGTTAACAGATACGCAGTATTTT

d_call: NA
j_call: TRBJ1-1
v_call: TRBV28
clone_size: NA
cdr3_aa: CASSLLETEAFF
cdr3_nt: TGTGCCAGCAGCCTTCTCGAGACTGAAGCTTTCTTT

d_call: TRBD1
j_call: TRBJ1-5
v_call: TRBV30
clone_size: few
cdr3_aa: CAWGTGGRSQPQHF
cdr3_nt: TGTGCCTGGGGGACAGGGGGGCGAAGTCAGCCCCAGCATTTT

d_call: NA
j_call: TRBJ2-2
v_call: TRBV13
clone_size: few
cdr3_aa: CASSQGGGELFF
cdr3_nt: TGTGCCAGCAGCCAGGGCGGAGGGGAGCTGTTTTTT

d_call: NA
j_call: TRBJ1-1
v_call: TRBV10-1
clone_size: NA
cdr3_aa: CASSEDRSGTEAFF
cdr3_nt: TGCGCCAGCAGTGAGGACAGGTCCGGCACTGAAGCTTTCTTT

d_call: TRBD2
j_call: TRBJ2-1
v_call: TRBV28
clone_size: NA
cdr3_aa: CASSLPPGTSGRYEQFF
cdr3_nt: TGTGCCAGCAGTTTACCGCCCGGGACTAGCGGGAGGTATGAGCAGTTCTTC

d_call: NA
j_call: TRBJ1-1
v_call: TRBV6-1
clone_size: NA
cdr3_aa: CASSPSLGRGYEAFF
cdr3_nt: TGTGCCAGCAGCCCCTCACTGGGGAGGGGATATGAAGCTTTCTTT

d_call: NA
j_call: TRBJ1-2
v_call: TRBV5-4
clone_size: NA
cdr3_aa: CASTIDRFGNGYTF
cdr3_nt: TGTGCCAGCACCATTGACAGGTTTGGAAATGGCTACACCTTC

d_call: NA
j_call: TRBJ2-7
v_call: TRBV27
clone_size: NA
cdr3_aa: CASSLSQGWYEQYF
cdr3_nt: TGTGCCAGCAGTTTATCCCAGGGGTGGTACGAGCAGTACTTC

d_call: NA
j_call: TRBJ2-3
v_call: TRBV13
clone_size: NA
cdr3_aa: CASSRRDLPTDTQYF
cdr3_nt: TGTGCCAGCAGCCGACGGGACTTGCCAACAGATACGCAGTATTTT

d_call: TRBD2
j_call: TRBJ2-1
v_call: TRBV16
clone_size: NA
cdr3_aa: CASSPTSGSKDEQFF
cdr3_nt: TGTGCCAGCAGTCCGACTAGCGGGAGTAAAGATGAGCAGTTCTTC

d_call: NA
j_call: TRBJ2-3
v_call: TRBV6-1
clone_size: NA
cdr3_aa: CAGSEGDTLTDTQYF
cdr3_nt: TGTGCCGGCAGTGAAGGCGACACCCTCACAGATACGCAGTATTTT

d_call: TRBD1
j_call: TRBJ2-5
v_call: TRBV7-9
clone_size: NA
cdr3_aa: CASSGTGTGVETQYF
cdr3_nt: TGTGCCAGCAGCGGAACCGGGACAGGGGTCGAGACCCAGTACTTC

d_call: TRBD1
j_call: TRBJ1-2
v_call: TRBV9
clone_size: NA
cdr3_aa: CASSAGQVSGDGYTF
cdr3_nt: TGTGCCAGCAGCGCCGGACAGGTATCGGGGGATGGCTACACCTTC

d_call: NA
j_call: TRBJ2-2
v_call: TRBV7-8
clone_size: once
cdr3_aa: CASSFRDSNTGELFF
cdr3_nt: TGTGCCAGCAGCTTTCGAGACTCCAACACCGGGGAGCTGTTTTTT

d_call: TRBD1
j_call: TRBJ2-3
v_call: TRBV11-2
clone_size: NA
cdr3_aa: CASSPPQGRADTQYF
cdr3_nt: TGTGCCAGCAGCCCACCACAGGGGCGTGCAGATACGCAGTATTTT

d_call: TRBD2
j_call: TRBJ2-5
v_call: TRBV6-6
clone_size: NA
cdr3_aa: CASSYSIAGGLETQYF
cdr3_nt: TGTGCCAGCAGTTACTCGATTGCGGGAGGGCTAGAGACCCAGTACTTC

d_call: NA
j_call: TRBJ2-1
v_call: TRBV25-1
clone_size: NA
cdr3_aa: CASTAGLGYNEQFF
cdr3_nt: TGTGCCAGCACCGCGGGGTTGGGTTACAATGAGCAGTTCTTC

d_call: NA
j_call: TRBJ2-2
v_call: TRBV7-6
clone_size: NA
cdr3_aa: CASSQGVGELFF
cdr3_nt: TGTGCCAGCAGCCAAGGAGTGGGGGAGCTGTTTTTT

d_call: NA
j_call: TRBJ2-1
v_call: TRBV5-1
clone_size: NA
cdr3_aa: CASSSVGGSYNEQFF
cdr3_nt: TGCGCCAGCAGCTCCGTAGGGGGCTCCTACAATGAGCAGTTCTTC

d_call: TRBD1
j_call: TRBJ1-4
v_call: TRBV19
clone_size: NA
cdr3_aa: CASSGTGGPNEKLFF
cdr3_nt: TGTGCCAGTAGCGGGACAGGGGGGCCTAATGAAAAACTGTTTTTT

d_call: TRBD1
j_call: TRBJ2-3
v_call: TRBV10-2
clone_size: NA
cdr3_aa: CASKKGQGSDTQYF
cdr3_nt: TGCGCCAGCAAGAAGGGACAGGGGTCAGATACGCAGTATTTT

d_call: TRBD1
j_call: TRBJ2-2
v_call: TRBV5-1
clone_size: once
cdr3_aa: CASSLVAGGDGGELFF
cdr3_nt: TGCGCCAGCAGCTTGGTGGCAGGGGGCGATGGCGGGGAGCTGTTTTTT

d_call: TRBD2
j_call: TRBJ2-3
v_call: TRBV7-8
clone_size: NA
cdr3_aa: CASSLQTAGGFSTDTQYF
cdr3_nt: TGTGCCAGCAGCTTACAAACAGCGGGAGGCTTTAGCACAGATACGCAGTATTTT

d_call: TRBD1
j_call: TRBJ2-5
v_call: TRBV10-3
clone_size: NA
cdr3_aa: CAISRTLQGAQETQYF
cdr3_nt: TGTGCCATCAGTCGGACACTACAGGGGGCCCAAGAGACCCAGTACTTC

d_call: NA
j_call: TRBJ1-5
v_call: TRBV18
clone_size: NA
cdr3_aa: CASSSQQNQPQHF
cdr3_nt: TGTGCCAGCTCATCTCAACAAAATCAGCCCCAGCATTTT

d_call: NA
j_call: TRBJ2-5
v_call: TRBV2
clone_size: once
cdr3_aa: CASSDIAYQETQYF
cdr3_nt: TGTGCCAGCAGTGATATAGCTTACCAAGAGACCCAGTACTTC

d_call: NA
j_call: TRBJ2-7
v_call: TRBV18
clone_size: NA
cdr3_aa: CASSPSQYSSYEQYF
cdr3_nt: TGTGCCAGCTCACCAAGCCAGTACAGCTCCTACGAGCAGTACTTC

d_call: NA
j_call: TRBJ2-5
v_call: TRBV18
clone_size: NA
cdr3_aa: CASSPSVLNGETQYF
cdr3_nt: TGTGCCAGCTCACCGTCAGTTTTAAATGGAGAGACCCAGTACTTC

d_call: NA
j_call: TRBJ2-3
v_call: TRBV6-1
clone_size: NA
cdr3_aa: CASLRGTDTQYF
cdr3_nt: TGTGCCAGCCTAAGGGGGACAGATACGCAGTATTTT

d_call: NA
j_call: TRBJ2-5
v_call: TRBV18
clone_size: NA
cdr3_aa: CASSPPSFHQETQYF
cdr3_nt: TGTGCCAGCTCACCACCGAGTTTTCACCAAGAGACCCAGTACTTC

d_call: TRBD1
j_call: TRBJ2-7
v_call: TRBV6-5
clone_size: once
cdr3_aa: CASSYWGQGDEQYF
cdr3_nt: TGTGCCAGCAGTTACTGGGGACAGGGGGATGAGCAGTACTTC

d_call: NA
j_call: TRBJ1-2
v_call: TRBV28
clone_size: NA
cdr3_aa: CASSSTSKSGYTF
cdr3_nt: TGTGCCAGCAGTTCCACATCCAAGTCAGGCTACACCTTC

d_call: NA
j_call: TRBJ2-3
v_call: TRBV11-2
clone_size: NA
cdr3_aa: CASSSDRGSLTQYF
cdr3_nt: TGTGCCAGCAGCTCCGACCGTGGGAGTTTGACGCAGTATTTT

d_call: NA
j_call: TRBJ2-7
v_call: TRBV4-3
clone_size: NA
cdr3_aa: CASSHGGEDYYEQYF
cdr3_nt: TGCGCCAGCAGCCACGGTGGAGAGGACTATTACGAGCAGTACTTC

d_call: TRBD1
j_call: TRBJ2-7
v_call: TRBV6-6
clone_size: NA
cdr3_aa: CASSYLTGGSYEQYF
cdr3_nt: TGTGCCAGCAGTTACTTGACAGGGGGCTCCTACGAGCAGTACTTC

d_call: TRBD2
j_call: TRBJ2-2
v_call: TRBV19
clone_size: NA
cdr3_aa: CASSMGGIGELFF
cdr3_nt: TGTGCCAGTAGTATGGGAGGGATCGGGGAGCTGTTTTTT

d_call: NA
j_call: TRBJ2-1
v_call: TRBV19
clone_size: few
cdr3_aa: CASSIGVGGNEQFF
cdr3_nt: TGTGCCAGTAGTATAGGGGTGGGAGGTAATGAGCAGTTCTTC

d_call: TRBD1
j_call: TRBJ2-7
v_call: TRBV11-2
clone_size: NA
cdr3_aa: CASSPPPSWGQGYEQYF
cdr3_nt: TGTGCCAGCAGCCCCCCCCCAAGTTGGGGACAGGGCTACGAGCAGTACTTC

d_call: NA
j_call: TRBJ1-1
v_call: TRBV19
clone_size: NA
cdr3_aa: CASSPWGGQGIAEAFF
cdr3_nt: TGTGCCAGTAGTCCATGGGGTGGCCAGGGGATAGCTGAAGCTTTCTTT

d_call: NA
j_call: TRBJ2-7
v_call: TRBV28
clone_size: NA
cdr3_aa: CASIEHVGVRGYEQYF
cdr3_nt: TGTGCCAGCATCGAACATGTAGGGGTTAGAGGCTACGAGCAGTACTTC

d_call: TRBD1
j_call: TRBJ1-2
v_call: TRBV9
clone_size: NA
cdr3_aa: CASSVTHRGEYGYTF
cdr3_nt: TGTGCCAGCAGCGTTACACACAGGGGAGAGTATGGCTACACCTTC

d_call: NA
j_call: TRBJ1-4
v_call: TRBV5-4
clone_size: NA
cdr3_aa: CASSRGRGEGYEKLFF
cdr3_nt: TGTGCCAGCAGCCGCGGGAGGGGCGAAGGTTATGAAAAACTGTTTTTT

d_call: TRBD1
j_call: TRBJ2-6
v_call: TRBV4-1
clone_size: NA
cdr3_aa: CASSQWGQGASGANVLTF
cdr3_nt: TGCGCCAGCAGCCAATGGGGACAGGGGGCCTCGGGGGCCAACGTCCTGACTTTC

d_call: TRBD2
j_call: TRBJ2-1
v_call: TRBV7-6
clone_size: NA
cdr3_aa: CASSLEGTSGNNEQFF
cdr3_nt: TGTGCCAGCAGCTTAGAAGGGACTAGCGGTAACAATGAGCAGTTCTTC

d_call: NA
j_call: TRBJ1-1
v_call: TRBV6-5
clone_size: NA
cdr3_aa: CASRIQGMNTEAFF
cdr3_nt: TGTGCCAGCAGGATACAGGGCATGAACACTGAAGCTTTCTTT